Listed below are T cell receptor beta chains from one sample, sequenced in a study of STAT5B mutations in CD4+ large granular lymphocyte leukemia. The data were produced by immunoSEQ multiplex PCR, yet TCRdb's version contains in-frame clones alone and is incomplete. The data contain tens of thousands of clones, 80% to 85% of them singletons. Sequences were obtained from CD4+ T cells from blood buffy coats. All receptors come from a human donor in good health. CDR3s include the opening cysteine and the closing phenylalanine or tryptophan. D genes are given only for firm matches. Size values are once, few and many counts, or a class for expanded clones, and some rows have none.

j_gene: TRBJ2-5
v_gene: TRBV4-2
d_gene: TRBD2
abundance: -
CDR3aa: CASSQAGGVKTQYF
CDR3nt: TGTGCCAGCAGCCAAGCGGGGGGGGTGAAGACCCAGTACTTC

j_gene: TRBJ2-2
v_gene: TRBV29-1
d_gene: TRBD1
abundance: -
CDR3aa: CSVGTGINTGELFF
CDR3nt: TGCAGCGTTGGGACAGGGATTAACACCGGGGAGCTGTTTTTT

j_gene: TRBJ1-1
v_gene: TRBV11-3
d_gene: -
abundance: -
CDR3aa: CASSLRGWGIGAEAFF
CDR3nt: TGTGCCAGCAGCTTAAGGGGGTGGGGAATCGGGGCTGAAGCTTTCTTT

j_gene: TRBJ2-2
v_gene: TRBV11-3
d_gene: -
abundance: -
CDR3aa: CASSFAGGTNTGELFF
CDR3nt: TGTGCCAGCAGCTTTGCGGGCGGGACGAACACCGGGGAGCTGTTTTTT

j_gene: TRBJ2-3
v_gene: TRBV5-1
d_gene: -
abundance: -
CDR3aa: CASSSTDSAQYF
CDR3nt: TGCGCCAGCAGCTCGACAGACTCGGCGCAGTATTTT

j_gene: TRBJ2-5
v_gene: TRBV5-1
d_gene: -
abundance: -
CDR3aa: CASSLAGPTGETQYF
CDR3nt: TGCGCCAGCAGCTTGGCTGGTCCGACGGGCGAGACCCAGTACTTC

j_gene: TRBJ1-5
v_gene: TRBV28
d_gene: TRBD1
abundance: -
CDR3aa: CASSPNKGANQPQHF
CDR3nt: TGTGCCAGCAGTCCCAACAAGGGGGCGAATCAGCCCCAGCATTTT

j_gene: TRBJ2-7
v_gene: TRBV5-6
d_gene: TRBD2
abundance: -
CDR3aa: CASSPPGLAYEQYF
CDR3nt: TGTGCCAGCAGCCCTCCGGGACTAGCCTACGAGCAGTACTTC

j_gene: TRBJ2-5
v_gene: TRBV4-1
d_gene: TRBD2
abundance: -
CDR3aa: CASSHTGLAGVGETQYF
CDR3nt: TGCGCCAGCAGTCACACGGGACTAGCGGGAGTTGGGGAGACCCAGTACTTC

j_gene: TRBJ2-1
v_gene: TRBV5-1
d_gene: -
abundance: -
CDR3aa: CASSPLQGEQFF
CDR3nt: TGCGCCAGCAGCCCGCTACAGGGTGAGCAGTTCTTC

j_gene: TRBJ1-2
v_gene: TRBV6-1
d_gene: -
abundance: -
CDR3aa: CASSLSAGAPSGYTF
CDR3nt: TGTGCCAGCAGTCTCTCGGCAGGGGCCCCCAGTGGCTACACCTTC

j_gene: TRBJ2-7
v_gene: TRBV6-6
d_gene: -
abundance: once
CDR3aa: CASSSQGYGYEQYF
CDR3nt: TGTGCCAGCAGTTCGCAGGGGTACGGGTACGAGCAGTACTTC

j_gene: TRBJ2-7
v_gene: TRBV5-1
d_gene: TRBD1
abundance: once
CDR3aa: CASSGDRGQEQYF
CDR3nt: TGCGCCAGCAGCGGGGACAGGGGGCAGGAGCAGTACTTC

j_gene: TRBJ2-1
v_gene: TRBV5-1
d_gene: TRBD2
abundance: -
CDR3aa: CASSRWVQSGGHNEQFF
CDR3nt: TGCGCCAGCAGCAGGTGGGTCCAAAGCGGGGGCCACAATGAGCAGTTCTTC

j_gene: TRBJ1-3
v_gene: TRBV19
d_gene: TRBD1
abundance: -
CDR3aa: CASRDRGIIYF
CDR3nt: TGTGCCAGTAGAGACAGGGGGATCATATATTTT

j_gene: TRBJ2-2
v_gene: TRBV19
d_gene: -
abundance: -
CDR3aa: CASSAQQGRWNTGELFF
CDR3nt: TGTGCCAGTAGTGCCCAACAGGGTAGGTGGAACACCGGGGAGCTGTTTTTT

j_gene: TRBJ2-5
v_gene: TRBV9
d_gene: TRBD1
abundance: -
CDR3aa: CASSVRGQETQYF
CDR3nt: TGTGCCAGCAGCGTCAGGGGGCAAGAGACCCAGTACTTC

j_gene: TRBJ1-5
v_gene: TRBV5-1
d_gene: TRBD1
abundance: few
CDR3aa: CASSSQGAGNQPQHF
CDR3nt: TGCGCCAGCAGCTCACAGGGGGCTGGCAATCAGCCCCAGCATTTT

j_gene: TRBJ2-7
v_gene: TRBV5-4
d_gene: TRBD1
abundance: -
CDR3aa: CASSPAGGQGIYEQYF
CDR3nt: TGTGCCAGCAGTCCTGCCGGGGGACAGGGAATCTACGAGCAGTACTTC

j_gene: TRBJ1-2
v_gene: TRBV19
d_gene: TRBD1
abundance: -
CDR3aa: CASSDRGGRDYGYTF
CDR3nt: TGTGCCAGTAGTGACAGGGGTGGTAGAGACTATGGCTACACCTTC

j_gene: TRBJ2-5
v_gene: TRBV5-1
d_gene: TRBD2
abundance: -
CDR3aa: CASSLDTSGGEETQYF
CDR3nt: TGCGCCAGCAGCTTGGATACTAGCGGGGGGGAAGAGACCCAGTACTTC

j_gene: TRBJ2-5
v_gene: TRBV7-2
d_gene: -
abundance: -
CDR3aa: CASSSYETQYF
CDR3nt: TGTGCCAGCAGCTCTTATGAGACCCAGTACTTC

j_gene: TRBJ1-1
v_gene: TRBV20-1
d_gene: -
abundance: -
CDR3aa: CSARGHTEAFF
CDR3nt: TGCAGTGCAAGGGGACACACTGAAGCTTTCTTT

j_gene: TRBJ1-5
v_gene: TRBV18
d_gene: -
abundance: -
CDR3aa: CASSPVRTSGNQPQHF
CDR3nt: TGTGCCAGCTCACCGGTCAGGACCTCTGGGAATCAGCCCCAGCATTTT

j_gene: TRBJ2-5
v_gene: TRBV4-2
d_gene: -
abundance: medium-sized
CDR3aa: CASSQDNQETQYF
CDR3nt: TGTGCCAGCAGCCAAGACAACCAAGAGACCCAGTACTTC

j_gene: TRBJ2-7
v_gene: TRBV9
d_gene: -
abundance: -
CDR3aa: CASSGGERAQYF
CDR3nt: TGTGCCAGCAGCGGAGGGGAAAGGGCGCAGTACTTC

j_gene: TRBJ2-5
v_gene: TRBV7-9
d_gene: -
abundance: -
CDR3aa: CASSLYGQGQRGTQYF
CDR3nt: TGTGCCAGCAGCTTGTATGGGCAGGGGCAACGGGGGACCCAGTACTTC

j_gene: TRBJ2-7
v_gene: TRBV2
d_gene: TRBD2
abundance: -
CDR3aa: CASRGTSGRRAYEQYF
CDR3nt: TGTGCCAGCAGGGGGACTAGCGGGAGGAGAGCCTACGAGCAGTACTTC

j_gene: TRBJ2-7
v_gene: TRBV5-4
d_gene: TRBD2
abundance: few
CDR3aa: CASSLASGGVPYEQYF
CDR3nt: TGTGCCAGCAGCTTGGCGTCGGGGGGAGTACCCTACGAGCAGTACTTC

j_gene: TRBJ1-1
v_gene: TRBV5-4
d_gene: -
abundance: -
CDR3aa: CASSLFNSLNTEAFF
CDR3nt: TGTGCCAGCAGCTTGTTCAACAGCCTGAACACTGAAGCTTTCTTT

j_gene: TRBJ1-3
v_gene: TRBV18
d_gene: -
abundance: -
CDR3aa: CASSQQAISGNTIYF
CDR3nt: TGTGCCAGCTCTCAACAGGCCATCTCTGGAAACACCATATATTTT

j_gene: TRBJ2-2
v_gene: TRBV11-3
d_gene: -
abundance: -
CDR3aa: CASSLQGTTGELFF
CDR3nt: TGTGCCAGCAGTCTTCAAGGGACCACCGGGGAGCTGTTTTTT

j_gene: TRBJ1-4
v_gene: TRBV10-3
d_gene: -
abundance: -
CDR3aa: CAIRKGTSNEKLFF
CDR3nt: TGTGCCATCAGAAAAGGGACGTCGAACGAAAAACTGTTTTTT

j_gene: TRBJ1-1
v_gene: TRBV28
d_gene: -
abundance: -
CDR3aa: CASRESGHQGTEAFF
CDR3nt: TGTGCCAGTAGAGAATCGGGACACCAAGGCACTGAAGCTTTCTTT

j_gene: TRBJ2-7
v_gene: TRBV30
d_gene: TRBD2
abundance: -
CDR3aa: CAWSGGSREQYF
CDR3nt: TGTGCTTGGTCGGGAGGGAGTCGGGAGCAGTACTTC

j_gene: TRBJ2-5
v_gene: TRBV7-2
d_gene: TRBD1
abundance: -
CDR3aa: CASSSHGTAYQETQYF
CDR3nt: TGTGCCAGCAGCTCACACGGGACAGCGTACCAAGAGACCCAGTACTTC

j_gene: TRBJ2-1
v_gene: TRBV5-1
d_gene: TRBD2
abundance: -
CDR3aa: CASSPAGGRGLFEQFF
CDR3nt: TGCGCCAGCAGTCCAGCGGGAGGCCGCGGGTTGTTTGAGCAGTTCTTC

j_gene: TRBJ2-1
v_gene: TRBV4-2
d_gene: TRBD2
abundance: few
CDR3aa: CASSRTSGRMNEQFF
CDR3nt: TGTGCCAGCAGCCGGACTAGCGGGAGGATGAATGAGCAGTTCTTC

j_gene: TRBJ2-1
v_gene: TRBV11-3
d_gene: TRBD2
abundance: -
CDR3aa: CASSQSGRGAYNEQFF
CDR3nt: TGTGCCAGCAGCCAGAGCGGGAGGGGGGCCTACAATGAGCAGTTCTTC

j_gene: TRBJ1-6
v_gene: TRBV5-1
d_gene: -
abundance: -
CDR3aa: CASSLLSNRDSSYNSPLHF
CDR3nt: TGCGCCAGCAGCTTGCTATCCAACAGGGATAGCTCCTATAATTCACCCCTCCACTTT

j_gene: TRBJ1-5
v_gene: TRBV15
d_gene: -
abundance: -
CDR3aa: CATSRDLGGPQHF
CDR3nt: TGTGCCACCAGCAGAGATCTGGGGGGGCCCCAGCATTTT

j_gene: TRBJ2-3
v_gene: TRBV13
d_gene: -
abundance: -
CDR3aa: CASSLSYELSLSDFRRGGTDTQYF
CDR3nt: TGTGCCAGCAGCTTGAGCTATGAACTCTCCCTCTCTGACTTCAGGAGAGGGGGCACAGATACGCAGTATTTT

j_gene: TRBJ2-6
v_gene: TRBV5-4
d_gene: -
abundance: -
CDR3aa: CASSLAAAGGANVLTF
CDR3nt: TGTGCCAGCAGCTTGGCCGCGGCAGGGGGGGCCAACGTCCTGACTTTC

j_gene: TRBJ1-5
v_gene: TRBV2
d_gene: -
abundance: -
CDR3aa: CASTAPNSNQPQHF
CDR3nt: TGTGCCAGCACGGCGCCTAATAGCAATCAGCCCCAGCATTTT

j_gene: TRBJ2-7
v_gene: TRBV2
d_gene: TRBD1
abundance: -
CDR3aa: CASRGQGISEQYF
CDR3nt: TGTGCCAGTAGAGGACAGGGAATTAGCGAGCAGTACTTC

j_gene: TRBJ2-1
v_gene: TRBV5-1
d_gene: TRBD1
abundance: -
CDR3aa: CASSLTGDSYNEQFF
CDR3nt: TGCGCCAGCAGCTTAACAGGGGACTCCTACAATGAGCAGTTCTTC

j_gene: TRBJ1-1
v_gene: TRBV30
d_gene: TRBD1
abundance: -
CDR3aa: CAWDRAATEAFF
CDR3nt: TGTGCCTGGGACAGGGCCGCCACTGAAGCTTTCTTT

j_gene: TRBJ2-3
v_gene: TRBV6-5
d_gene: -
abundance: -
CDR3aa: CASCTGTLKADTQYF
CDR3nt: TGTGCCAGCTGTACCGGGACCCTCAAAGCAGATACGCAGTATTTT

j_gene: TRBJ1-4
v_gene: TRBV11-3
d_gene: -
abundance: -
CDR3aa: CASSPRAGTNEKLFF
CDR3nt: TGTGCCAGCAGCCCCCGGGCAGGGACGAATGAAAAACTGTTTTTT

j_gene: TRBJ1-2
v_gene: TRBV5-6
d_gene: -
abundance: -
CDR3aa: CASSKRGQFANYGYTF
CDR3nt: TGTGCCAGCAGCAAAAGAGGACAGTTTGCTAACTATGGCTACACCTTC

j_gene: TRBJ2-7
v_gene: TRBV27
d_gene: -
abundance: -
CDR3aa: CASSLDDLIVTYEQYF
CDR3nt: TGTGCCAGCAGTTTGGACGACCTTATAGTCACCTACGAGCAGTACTTC

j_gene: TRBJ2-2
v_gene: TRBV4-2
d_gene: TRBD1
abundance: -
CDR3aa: CASSQGAGQGVWGELFF
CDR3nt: TGTGCCAGCAGCCAAGGGGCGGGACAGGGGGTGTGGGGGGAGCTGTTTTTT

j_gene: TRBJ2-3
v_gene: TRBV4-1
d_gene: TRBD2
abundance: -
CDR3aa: CASSRTSGGLSTDTQYF
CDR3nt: TGCGCCAGCAGCCGGACTAGCGGGGGCCTTAGCACAGATACGCAGTATTTT

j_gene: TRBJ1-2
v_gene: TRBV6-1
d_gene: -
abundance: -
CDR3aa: CASSEEPGGTYGYTF
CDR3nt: TGTGCCAGCAGTGAGGAGCCGGGGGGCACCTATGGCTACACCTTC

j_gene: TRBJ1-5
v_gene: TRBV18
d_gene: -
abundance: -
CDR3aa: CASSPTWENQPQHF
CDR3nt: TGTGCCAGCTCACCCACTTGGGAGAATCAGCCCCAGCATTTT